The clone carrying this TCR beta chain was seen repeatedly, ten times or more. Its antigen is not known. Trimming left V 6 bases short and J 4 bases short, with 10 bases between. There are 13 residues in the CDR3. Germline CDR1 reads LNHDA; CDR2 reads SQIVND (reference sequence). This sample was included in a study of CD8 T cells in ankylosing spondylitis. Study-level points and caveats: Reportedly, matched ankylosing spondylitis synovial fluid was significantly enriched for disease-linked clones. Earlier authors reported some of these motif variants in reactive arthritis synovial fluid and blood. Peripheral blood held disease-linked clones only at relatively low frequency, and these were CD8+. For ankylosing spondylitis blood, a TCR beta motif of several highly homologous variants appeared characteristic.

TCRdb passed the 5' RACE reads through MiXCR, listing each CDR3 protein once. The sample carries around 150,000 distinct CDR3 sequences, roughly 18% recorded once. The sequence was obtained from a male donor with ankylosing spondylitis or in good health (not recorded which). The sequenced sample was blood, either unsorted or a sorted T cell fraction (not recorded which). The V and J genes are TRBV19 and TRBJ2-1; tentative D call: TRBD2 (6 bases). In nucleotides, the CDR3 is TGTGCCAGTAGGCTAGCGACTTACAATGAGCAGTTCTTC. Translation: CASRLATYNEQFF.